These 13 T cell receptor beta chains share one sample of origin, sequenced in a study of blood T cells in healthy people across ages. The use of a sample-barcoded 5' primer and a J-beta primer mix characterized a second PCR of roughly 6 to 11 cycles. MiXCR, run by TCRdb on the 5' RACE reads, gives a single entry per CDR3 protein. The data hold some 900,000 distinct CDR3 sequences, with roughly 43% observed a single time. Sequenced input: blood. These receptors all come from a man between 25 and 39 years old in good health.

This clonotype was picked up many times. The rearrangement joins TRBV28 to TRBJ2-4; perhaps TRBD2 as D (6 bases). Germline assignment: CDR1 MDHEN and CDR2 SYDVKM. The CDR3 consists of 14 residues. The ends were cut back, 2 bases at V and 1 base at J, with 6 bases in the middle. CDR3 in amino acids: CASSLRGAKNIQYF. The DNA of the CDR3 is TGTGCCAGCAGTTTACGGGGGGCCAAAAACATTCAGTACTTC.

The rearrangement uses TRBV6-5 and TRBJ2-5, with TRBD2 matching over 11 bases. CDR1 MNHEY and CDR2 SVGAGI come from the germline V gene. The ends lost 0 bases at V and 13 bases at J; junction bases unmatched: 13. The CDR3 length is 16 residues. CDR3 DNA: TGTGCCAGCAGTTACTCGCTAGCGGGGGGTTACAATGAGCGGTACTTC. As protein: CASSYSLAGGYNERYF.

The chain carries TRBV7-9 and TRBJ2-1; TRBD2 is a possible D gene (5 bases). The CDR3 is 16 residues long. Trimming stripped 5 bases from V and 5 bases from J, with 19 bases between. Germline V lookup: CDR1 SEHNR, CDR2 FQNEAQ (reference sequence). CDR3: CASSPGGRGTHNEQFF. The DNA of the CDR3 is TGTGCCAGCAGCCCTGGTGGTCGGGGAACCCACAATGAGCAGTTCTTC.

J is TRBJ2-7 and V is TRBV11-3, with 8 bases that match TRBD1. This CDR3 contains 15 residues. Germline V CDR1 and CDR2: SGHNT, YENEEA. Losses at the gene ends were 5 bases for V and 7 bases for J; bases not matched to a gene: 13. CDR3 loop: CASSPGQGHYEEQYF. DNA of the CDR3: TGTGCCAGCAGCCCCGGACAGGGACACTATGAGGAGCAGTACTTC.

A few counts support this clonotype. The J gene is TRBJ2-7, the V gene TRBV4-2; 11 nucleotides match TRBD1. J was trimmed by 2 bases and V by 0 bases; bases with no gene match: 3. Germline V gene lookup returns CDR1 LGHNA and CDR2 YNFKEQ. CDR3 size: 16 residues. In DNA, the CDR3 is TGTGCCAGCAGCCAAGATCCGGGACAGGGGGCCTACGAGCAGTACTTC. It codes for CASSQDPGQGAYEQYF.

The CDR3 DNA follows: TGTGCCAGCAGCCCCCGGACCATTGAGCACATTCAGTACTTC. It codes for CASSPRTIEHIQYF. The chain is built from TRBV3-1 and TRBJ2-4; D is ambiguous. Germline values: CDR1 LGHDT, CDR2 YNNKEL (reference sequence). V lost 4 bases to trimming and J lost 8 bases, with 15 bases between them. The CDR3 extends over 14 amino acids.

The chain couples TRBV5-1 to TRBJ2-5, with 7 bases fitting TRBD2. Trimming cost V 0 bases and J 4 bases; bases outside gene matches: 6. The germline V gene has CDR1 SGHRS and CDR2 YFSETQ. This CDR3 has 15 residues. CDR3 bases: TGCGCCAGCAGCTTGGCCTCTAGCGGTTCAGAGACCCAGTACTTC. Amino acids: CASSLASSGSETQYF. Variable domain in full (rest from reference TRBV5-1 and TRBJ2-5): KAGVTQTPRYLIKTRGQQVTLSCSPISGHRSVSWYQQTPGQGLQFLFEYFSETQRNKGNFPGRFSGRQFSNSRSEMNVSTLELGDSALYLCASSLASSGSETQYFGPGTRLLVL.

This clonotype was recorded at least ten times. The CDR3 DNA follows: TGTGCCAGCAGCTTATACGGCGGTGCTAGGGATGAGCAGTTCTTC. Its protein is CASSLYGGARDEQFF. V is TRBV7-9 and J is TRBJ2-1, with D hard to call. The CDR3 is 15 amino acids. Trimming pared 2 bases from V and 8 bases from J, leaving 16 bases between. CDR1 is SEHNR and CDR2 is FQNEAQ in the germline V gene (reference sequence). Filled out from reference TRBV7-9 and TRBJ2-1, the complete variable domain reads DTGVSQNPRHKITKRGQNVTFRCDPISEHNRLYWYRQTLGQGPEFLTYFQNEAQLEKSRLLSDRFSAERPKGSFSTLEIQRTEQGDSAMYLCASSLYGGARDEQFFGPGTRLTVL.

The CDR3 is CASSPAGIGTDTQYF. The CDR3 DNA reads as TGTGCCAGCAGCCCAGCTGGGATTGGCACAGATACGCAGTATTTT. This sequence joins TRBV7-9 and TRBJ2-3, with unresolved D. CDR1 and CDR2 from the germline V gene are SEHNR and FQNEAQ (reference sequence). The V and J ends lost 5 bases and 1 base respectively, with 13 bases between them. The CDR3 is made up of 15 amino acids.

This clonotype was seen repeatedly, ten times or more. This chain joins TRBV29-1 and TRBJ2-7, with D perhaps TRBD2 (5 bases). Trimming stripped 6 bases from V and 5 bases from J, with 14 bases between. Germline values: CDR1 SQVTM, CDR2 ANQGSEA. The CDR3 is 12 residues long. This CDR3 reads CSVRELGDEQYF. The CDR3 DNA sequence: TGCAGCGTCCGTGAACTCGGGGACGAGCAGTACTTC.

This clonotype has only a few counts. The CDR3 DNA sequence: TGTGCCAGCAGCTTGGGTGAGGGGGCCTCCTATGGCTACACCTTC. It yields the protein CASSLGEGASYGYTF. The gene calls are TRBV5-6 and TRBJ1-2; 7 nucleotides line up with TRBD1. Germline lookup yields CDR1 SGHDT and CDR2 YYEEEE. Losses at the gene ends were 0 bases for V and 4 bases for J; bases not matched to a gene: 6. The CDR3 is made up of 15 amino acids.

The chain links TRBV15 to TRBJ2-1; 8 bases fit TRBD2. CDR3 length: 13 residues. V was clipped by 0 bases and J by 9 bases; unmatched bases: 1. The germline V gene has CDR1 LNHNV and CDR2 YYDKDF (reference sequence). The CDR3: CATSRDRGGEQFF. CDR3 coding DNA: TGTGCCACCAGCAGAGATCGGGGGGGTGAGCAGTTCTTC. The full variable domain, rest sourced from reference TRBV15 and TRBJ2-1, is DAMVIQNPRYQVTQFGKPVTLSCSQTLNHNVMYWYQQKSSQAPKLLFHYYDKDFNNEADTPDNFQSRRPNTSFCFLDIRSPGLGDTAMYLCATSRDRGGEQFFGPGTRLTVL.

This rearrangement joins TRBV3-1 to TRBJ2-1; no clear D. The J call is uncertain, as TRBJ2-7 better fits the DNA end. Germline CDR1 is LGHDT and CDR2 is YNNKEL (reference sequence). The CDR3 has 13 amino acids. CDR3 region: CASLGLTDNEQYF. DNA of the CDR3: TGTGCCAGCTTGGGGTTGACTGACAATGAGCAGTACTTC.